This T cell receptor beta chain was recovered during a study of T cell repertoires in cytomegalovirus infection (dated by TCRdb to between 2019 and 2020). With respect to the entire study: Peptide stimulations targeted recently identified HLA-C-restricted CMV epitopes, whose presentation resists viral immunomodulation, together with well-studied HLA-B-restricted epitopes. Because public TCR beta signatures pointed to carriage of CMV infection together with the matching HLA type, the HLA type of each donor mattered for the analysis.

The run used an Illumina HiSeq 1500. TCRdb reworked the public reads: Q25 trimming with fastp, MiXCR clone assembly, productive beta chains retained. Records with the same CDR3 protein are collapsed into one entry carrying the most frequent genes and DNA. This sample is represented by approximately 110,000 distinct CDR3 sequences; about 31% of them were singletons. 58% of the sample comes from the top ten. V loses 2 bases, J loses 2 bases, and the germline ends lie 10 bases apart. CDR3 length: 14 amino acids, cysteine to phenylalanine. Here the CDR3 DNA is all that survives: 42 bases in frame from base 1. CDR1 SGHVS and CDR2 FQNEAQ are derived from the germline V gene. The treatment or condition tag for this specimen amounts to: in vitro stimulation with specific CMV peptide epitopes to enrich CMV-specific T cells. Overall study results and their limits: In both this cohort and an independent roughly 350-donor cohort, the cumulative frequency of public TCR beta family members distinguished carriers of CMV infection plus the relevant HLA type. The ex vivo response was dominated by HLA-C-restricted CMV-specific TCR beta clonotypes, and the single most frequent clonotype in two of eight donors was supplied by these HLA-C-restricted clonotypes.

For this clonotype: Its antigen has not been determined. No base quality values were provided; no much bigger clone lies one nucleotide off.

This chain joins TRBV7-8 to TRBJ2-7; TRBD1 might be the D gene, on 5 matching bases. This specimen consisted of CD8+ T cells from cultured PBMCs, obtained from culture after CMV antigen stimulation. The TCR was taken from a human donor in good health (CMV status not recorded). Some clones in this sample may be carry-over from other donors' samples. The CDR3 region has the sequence CASSLFGHTYEQYF. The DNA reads TGTGCCAGCAGCTTATTTGGACACACCTACGAGCAGTACTTC.